A selection of T cell receptor beta chains follows, all from one sample in a study of cytotoxic CD8 clonotypes in ibrutinib-treated CLL. Using immunoSEQ multiplex PCR, the repertoire was profiled, and TCRdb retains in-frame clones only, with some absent. The data hold about 300,000 clones, with over 55% observed a single time. Sample: PBMCs, taken after 36 months of ibrutinib treatment. All receptors come from a human donor with chronic lymphocytic leukemia. The CDR3 runs from the conserved cysteine through the conserved F or W. Each record gives: clone size, J gene, D gene, V gene, CDR3 DNA, CDR3 protein. A D gene is named only where the DNA matches it firmly. The size of a clone is reported for some rows only, either as once, few or many, or as a class for expanded clones.

size: NA; J: TRBJ1-2; D: NA; V: TRBV29-1; DNA: TGCAGCGTTCCGAAACAGGGTAACTATGGCTACACCTTC; CDR3: CSVPKQGNYGYTF
size: NA; J: TRBJ2-3; D: TRBD2; V: TRBV7-2; DNA: TGTGCCAGCAGCTTAGTGCCCCTTAGCGGGGGACCCACAGATACGCAGTATTTT; CDR3: CASSLVPLSGGPTDTQYF
size: NA; J: TRBJ1-3; D: NA; V: TRBV4-1; DNA: TGCGCCAGCATGGTAACAGGTTTGCCTGGAAACACCATATATTTT; CDR3: CASMVTGLPGNTIYF
size: many; J: TRBJ1-2; D: NA; V: TRBV6-5; DNA: TGTGCCAGCAGTTACTCGCAGGGCTCGGGGAATGGCTACACCTTC; CDR3: CASSYSQGSGNGYTF
size: once; J: TRBJ2-3; D: TRBD2; V: TRBV9; DNA: TGTGCCAGCAGCGACCAACCGGGACTAGCTAGCACGCAGTATTTT; CDR3: CASSDQPGLASTQYF
size: NA; J: TRBJ1-4; D: NA; V: TRBV10-2; DNA: TGCGCCAGCAGTGAGTCAAAGGGAATAGGAAAGGAAAAACTGTTTTTT; CDR3: CASSESKGIGKEKLFF
size: NA; J: TRBJ1-4; D: NA; V: TRBV5-1; DNA: TGCGCCAGCAGCTTGGTGTCCCAGGGGAAGGATGAAAAACTGTTTTTT; CDR3: CASSLVSQGKDEKLFF
size: NA; J: TRBJ1-1; D: NA; V: TRBV5-1; DNA: TGCGCCAGCAGCTTGGACGGGTACGATGGTTTCTTT; CDR3: CASSLDGYDGFF
size: NA; J: TRBJ2-3; D: NA; V: TRBV21-1; DNA: TGTGCCAGCAGCGCGCGTACCAAGGGGAGGGCAGATACGCAGTATTTT; CDR3: CASSARTKGRADTQYF
size: NA; J: TRBJ2-3; D: NA; V: TRBV11-3; DNA: TGTGCCAGCAGCCTTGGGGAGTTGAATACGCAGTATTTT; CDR3: CASSLGELNTQYF
size: NA; J: TRBJ1-2; D: NA; V: TRBV9; DNA: TGTGCCAGCAGCAGCAGATTGGGGGGCCATGGCTACACCTTC; CDR3: CASSSRLGGHGYTF
size: NA; J: TRBJ2-1; D: TRBD2; V: TRBV9; DNA: TGTGCCAGCAGCGGCGGGGGGTCCATCTTATACAATGAGCAGTTCTTC; CDR3: CASSGGGSILYNEQFF
size: NA; J: TRBJ2-5; D: NA; V: TRBV7-9; DNA: TGTGCCAGCAGAGTACAGGGACCTGGCCAAGAGACCCAGTACTTC; CDR3: CASRVQGPGQETQYF
size: NA; J: TRBJ2-1; D: NA; V: TRBV27; DNA: TGTGCCAGCAGTCAACGACTAGGCTATGAGCAGTTCTTC; CDR3: CASSQRLGYEQFF
size: NA; J: TRBJ2-5; D: NA; V: TRBV10-1; DNA: TGCGCCAGCAGTGAAGACAGAACCCAAGAGACCCAGTACTTC; CDR3: CASSEDRTQETQYF
size: NA; J: TRBJ2-1; D: NA; V: TRBV6-6; DNA: TGTGCCAGCAGTTACTCGGATAATGAGCAGTTCTTC; CDR3: CASSYSDNEQFF
size: NA; J: TRBJ1-2; D: NA; V: TRBV13; DNA: TGTGCCAGCAGCTCCTCCGGGGGGGGCTTTGGCTATGGCTACACCTTC; CDR3: CASSSSGGGFGYGYTF
size: few; J: TRBJ1-1; D: NA; V: TRBV7-6; DNA: TGTGCCAGCAGCTTGAAGGGTAAGAACACTGAAGCTTTCTTT; CDR3: CASSLKGKNTEAFF
size: NA; J: TRBJ2-5; D: NA; V: TRBV4-1; DNA: TGCGCCAGCAGCCAAAGTGGGACCCAATACGCGGAGACCCAGTACTTC; CDR3: CASSQSGTQYAETQYF
size: NA; J: TRBJ1-2; D: NA; V: TRBV18; DNA: TGTGCCAGCTCACGGGGGGGGAGAGGCTACACCTTC; CDR3: CASSRGGRGYTF
size: NA; J: TRBJ2-5; D: TRBD2; V: TRBV7-9; DNA: TGTGCCAGCAGCCCAGGACTAGCGGGGGGTCAAGAGACCCAGTACTTC; CDR3: CASSPGLAGGQETQYF
size: NA; J: TRBJ2-2; D: TRBD1; V: TRBV9; DNA: TGTGCCAGCAGCGTTGGCGACAGGGACACCGGGGAGCTGTTTTTT; CDR3: CASSVGDRDTGELFF
size: NA; J: TRBJ1-5; D: NA; V: TRBV9; DNA: TGTGCCAGCAGCGTAGGTGGAGGATGGGATCAGCCCCAGCATTTT; CDR3: CASSVGGGWDQPQHF
size: NA; J: TRBJ1-5; D: TRBD1; V: TRBV19; DNA: TGTGCCAGTAGGCGGACAGGGATAAATCAGCCCCAGCATTTT; CDR3: CASRRTGINQPQHF
size: few; J: TRBJ2-2; D: NA; V: TRBV5-1; DNA: TGCGCCAGCAGCAGTCAGAACACCGGGGAGCTGTTTTTT; CDR3: CASSSQNTGELFF
size: NA; J: TRBJ2-1; D: NA; V: TRBV11-2; DNA: TGTGCCAGCAGCTTAGTCGGGGGTGCTGGCAATGAGCAGTTCTTC; CDR3: CASSLVGGAGNEQFF
size: NA; J: TRBJ1-3; D: NA; V: TRBV29-1; DNA: TGCAGCGTTGAAGATCAACGGCACCTCTCTGGAAACACCATATATTTT; CDR3: CSVEDQRHLSGNTIYF
size: NA; J: TRBJ2-3; D: NA; V: TRBV4-1; DNA: TGCGCCAGCAGCAGTTATCTAGCGTCTATGGATACGCAGTATTTT; CDR3: CASSSYLASMDTQYF
size: NA; J: TRBJ1-2; D: TRBD1; V: TRBV5-6; DNA: TGTGCCAGCAGCCCCGGGACAGGGTCTTTTGGCTACACCTTC; CDR3: CASSPGTGSFGYTF
size: NA; J: TRBJ1-2; D: TRBD1; V: TRBV29-1; DNA: TGCAGCGTTGAAGATCGGGACAGGGGGCAGGTCGGCACCTTC; CDR3: CSVEDRDRGQVGTF
size: NA; J: TRBJ1-2; D: NA; V: TRBV21-1; DNA: TGTGCCAGCAGCGGACAGGGGGCTCCTGGCTACACCTTC; CDR3: CASSGQGAPGYTF
size: NA; J: TRBJ1-1; D: NA; V: TRBV19; DNA: TGTGCCAGTAGTCTTTTAGGGACCCCGTTGGGCGTGAGGACTGAAGCTTTCTTT; CDR3: CASSLLGTPLGVRTEAFF
size: NA; J: TRBJ2-7; D: NA; V: TRBV18; DNA: TGTGCCAGCTCACCATACAGGTGGGGTTTTAATTCCTACGAGCAGTACTTC; CDR3: CASSPYRWGFNSYEQYF
size: NA; J: TRBJ1-1; D: TRBD1; V: TRBV5-1; DNA: TGCGCCAGCAGCTTGGTAGGGGGCCGTATGAACACTGAAGCTTTCTTT; CDR3: CASSLVGGRMNTEAFF
size: few; J: TRBJ1-1; D: NA; V: TRBV6-5; DNA: TGTGCCAGCAGCTCCAGGGTAAGGACTGAAGCTTTCTTT; CDR3: CASSSRVRTEAFF
size: NA; J: TRBJ1-1; D: NA; V: TRBV5-1; DNA: TGCGCCAGCAGCTTGGTGTCCCAGGGAGAAGCTTTCTTT; CDR3: CASSLVSQGEAFF
size: NA; J: TRBJ2-3; D: NA; V: TRBV27; DNA: TGTGCCAGCAGTACCCGGGGGGCGACAGATACGCAGTATTTT; CDR3: CASSTRGATDTQYF
size: NA; J: TRBJ1-3; D: NA; V: TRBV7-2; DNA: TGTGCCAGCAGCTTAGAAGGAAACACCATATATTTT; CDR3: CASSLEGNTIYF
size: few; J: TRBJ2-1; D: NA; V: TRBV29-1; DNA: TGCAGCTTAGGAGACAGCCCCAATGAGCAGTTCTTC; CDR3: CSLGDSPNEQFF
size: NA; J: TRBJ1-6; D: NA; V: TRBV13; DNA: TGTGCCAGCAGCTTGGGCAGGGATGGTTCACCCCTCCACTTT; CDR3: CASSLGRDGSPLHF
size: NA; J: TRBJ2-5; D: NA; V: TRBV2; DNA: TGTGCCAGCAGTCGGTGGAAGGAGACCCAGTACTTC; CDR3: CASSRWKETQYF
size: NA; J: TRBJ1-2; D: NA; V: TRBV7-9; DNA: TGTGCCAGCAGCTTAGAAGGCTGGGGGGCCCACTATGGCTACACCTTC; CDR3: CASSLEGWGAHYGYTF
size: NA; J: TRBJ2-7; D: NA; V: TRBV9; DNA: TGTGCCAGCAGCGTAGACTACAGCTCCTACGAGCAGTACTTC; CDR3: CASSVDYSSYEQYF
size: NA; J: TRBJ1-1; D: NA; V: TRBV7-8; DNA: TGTGCCAGCAGCCCGGGACAACACATGAACACTGAAGCTTTCTTT; CDR3: CASSPGQHMNTEAFF
size: once; J: TRBJ2-3; D: TRBD1; V: TRBV19; DNA: TGTGCCAGTAGTATAAGGGACAGGGATCGCGATACGCAGTATTTT; CDR3: CASSIRDRDRDTQYF
size: NA; J: TRBJ1-1; D: NA; V: TRBV4-1; DNA: TGCGCCAGCAGCCAAGGCGGAAACACTGAAGCTTTCTTT; CDR3: CASSQGGNTEAFF
size: NA; J: TRBJ1-5; D: NA; V: TRBV7-9; DNA: TGTGCCAGCAGCTTATCTGCAGGCAATCAGCCCCAGCATTTT; CDR3: CASSLSAGNQPQHF
size: NA; J: TRBJ2-7; D: NA; V: TRBV11-2; DNA: TGTGCCAGCAGTCTAAATGGGTACTACGAGCAGTACTTC; CDR3: CASSLNGYYEQYF
size: NA; J: TRBJ2-1; D: TRBD1; V: TRBV18; DNA: TGTGCCAGCTCAGACAGGGGAAACTCCTACAATGAGCAGTTCTTC; CDR3: CASSDRGNSYNEQFF
size: NA; J: TRBJ2-5; D: NA; V: TRBV28; DNA: TGTGCCAGCAGTTTACCCGATGCAGGGGGGAGGGAGACCCAGTACTTC; CDR3: CASSLPDAGGRETQYF
size: NA; J: TRBJ2-2; D: NA; V: TRBV6-5; DNA: TGTGCCAGCAGACCCGACACCGTAGACACCGGGGAGCTGTTTTTT; CDR3: CASRPDTVDTGELFF
size: NA; J: TRBJ2-7; D: TRBD1; V: TRBV7-8; DNA: TGTGCCAGCAAGACCGGGACAGGGCTCTCCGAGCAGTACTTC; CDR3: CASKTGTGLSEQYF
size: NA; J: TRBJ2-7; D: TRBD1; V: TRBV14; DNA: TGTGCCAGCAGCCAAGTTTGGGGACAGGGGACCTACGAGCAGTACTTC; CDR3: CASSQVWGQGTYEQYF
size: NA; J: TRBJ2-1; D: TRBD1; V: TRBV5-6; DNA: TGTGCCAGCAGCTTGGGACAGGGGGCGAGAAATGAGCAGTTCTTC; CDR3: CASSLGQGARNEQFF
size: NA; J: TRBJ1-1; D: NA; V: TRBV7-3; DNA: TGTGCCAGCAGCTATGGGTCGAACACTGAAGCTTTCTTT; CDR3: CASSYGSNTEAFF